Reported below is one T cell receptor beta chain. Its antigen specificity is not known. No much larger clonotype is one base removed from it; base qualities were not supplied. The sample originates from a study of lymphopenia after photon versus proton radiotherapy (dated by TCRdb to about 2019). For context, the study as a whole: Photon and proton radiation therapy were compared by the study for their immunological effects in patients with gastrointestinal tumors who developed high-grade lymphopenia. The cohort comprised roughly 20 patients with gastrointestinal tumors who received either photon or proton therapy and then developed lymphopenia. The study was designed to characterize how the impact on the immune system differs between the two radiation modalities. Results and caveats for the whole study, not just this receptor: The survival association was examined only in patients who died, and the authors described better survival with proton therapy as a possibility, not as a demonstrated result. Across the cohort, a larger post-nadir drop in TCR diversity was inversely correlated with overall survival time among patients who died. During treatment, patients who received photon therapy lost naive T cells and TCR diversity and gained effector/memory populations, whereas patients who received proton therapy remained relatively stable. After the lymphocyte count nadir, photon-treated repertoires showed oligoclonal expansion, especially of CD8+ Temra cells, which drove the drop in diversity.

Preparation of the library involved the immunoSEQ multiplex PCR assay. T cell repertoires were profiled by deep sequencing of rearranged TCR beta loci, alongside multiparametric flow cytometry. TCRdb provides this immuneACCESS table in a form limited to in-frame rearrangements. Some clones are lacking; in checked studies, under half of them reflect an unresolved V gene, and why the rest are absent is not known. The sample table lists 68,000 or so clones, just over 90% of them with a count of one. Roughly 2.7% of the sample comes from the top ten. The CDR3 spans 12 residues, from the cysteine through the phenylalanine. Only CDR3 DNA remains: 36 bases, in frame from the first base. CDR1 SNHLY and CDR2 FYNNEI are derived from the germline V gene. Trimming removed 11 bases from V and 4 bases from J; the gene matches leave 8 bases unexplained.

The source was peripheral blood, collected from a patient treated with photon-based radiotherapy. The chain employs TRBV2 and TRBJ2-7, and TRBD1 matches 7 of the central bases. This clonotype was obtained from a woman aged 70-85 years with pancreatic cancer. The CDR3 in this case is CAYGEQGYEQYF. The bases are TGTGCCTATGGGGAACAGGGGTACGAGCAGTACTTC.